What follows is one T cell receptor (beta chain) and its context. Its antigen is unknown. The sample comes from a study of T cell responses to AZD1222 COVID-19 vaccine. Study background: Second doses that came at about 4 or about 12 weeks were put together. Regarding the study as a whole: After the peak T cell response, and only then, were repertoires sampled.

Produced via immunoSEQ multiplex PCR; TCRdb's table is partial and in-frame only. This table has about 190,000 clones, around 92% appearing once. The CDR3 consists of 12 residues. V dropped 7 bases and J dropped 2 bases, with 8 bases sitting between them. Germline-derived CDR1 and CDR2 are GTSNPN and SVGIG (reference sequence). The rearrangement joins TRBV30 to TRBJ1-4; D gene ambiguous. The TCR sequence derives from an adult in good health. The sequencing here drew on peripheral blood, taken on day 0 of AZD1222 vaccination. In nucleotides, the CDR3 is TGTGCCTTGGGTACCACTAATGAAAAACTGTTTTTT. As protein: CALGTTNEKLFF.